The T cell receptor (beta chain) under discussion was sequenced for a study of Graves' ophthalmopathy and Graves' hyperthyroidism. Study-wide results and limits: Blood repertoires reportedly contained most expanded thyroid clonotypes above 0.001 frequency. The study's model predicted ophthalmopathy progression at 70.59% sensitivity and about 78% specificity.

RNA transcripts served as template for amplifying TCR beta CDR3 sequences. The first round was an RT-PCR with HTBI primers, and the second round was a multiplex PCR. TCRdb called the multiplex PCR reads again in MiXCR, with one record for every CDR3 protein. The table lists about 700,000 distinct CDR3 sequences, roughly two fifths of them singletons. Concerning this clonotype itself: Its antigen is unidentified. The junction and the germline gene differ at one end; a read error may be behind it.

Germline values: CDR1 SEHNR, CDR2 FQNEAQ (reference sequence). This CDR3 is 14 amino acids long. Material: peripheral blood. This chain uses TRBV7-9 with TRBJ1-1; D is undetermined. The TCR was taken from an adult man with Graves' ophthalmopathy. CDR3 sequence: CASSSGRVVSEALF. The CDR3 DNA sequence: TGTGCCAGCAGCTCGGGTAGGGTCGTCTCTGAAGCTCTCTTT.